The 18 T cell receptor beta chains presented below share a single source sample, sequenced in a study of Graves' ophthalmopathy and Graves' hyperthyroidism. TCR beta CDR3 regions were amplified from RNA transcripts. First-round RT-PCR used HTBI primers; second-round multiplex PCR followed. TCRdb redid the calling of the multiplex PCR reads with MiXCR, one entry per CDR3 protein. The sample yields 600,000 to 950,000 distinct CDR3 sequences, approximately 40% seen once. The source material was peripheral blood. The receptor source for this set is an adult man with Graves' ophthalmopathy.

Many counts were recorded for this clonotype. The chain couples TRBV10-2 to TRBJ1-1, with 11 bases that match TRBD1. The length of the CDR3 is 15 residues. CDR1 and CDR2 from the germline V gene are WSHSY and SAAADI. The trim removed 6 bases at V and 6 bases at J, leaving 9 bases unmatched. CDR3 coding DNA: TGCGCCAGCAGAGATTTGGACAGGGGGCATGCTGAAGCTTTCTTT. Its translation: CASRDLDRGHAEAFF.

This clonotype has ten or more counts. The V and J genes are TRBV29-1 and TRBJ1-1, with D hard to call. This CDR3 has 12 residues. From germline, CDR1 is SQVTM and CDR2 ANQGSEA. V was pared by 4 bases and J by 2 bases, with 8 bases between. The CDR3 spells CSVVMGNTEAFF. The CDR3 DNA is TGCAGCGTTGTTATGGGTAACACTGAAGCTTTCTTT. The full variable domain, with the rest looked up from reference TRBV29-1 and TRBJ1-1, is SAVISQKPSRDICQRGTSLTIQCQVDSQVTMMFWYRQQPGQSLTLIATANQGSEATYESGFVIDKFPISRPNLTFSTLTVSNMSPEDSSIYLCSVVMGNTEAFFGQGTRLTVV.

This clonotype was found a few times. This chain joins TRBV6-1 and TRBJ2-7, with D maybe TRBD1 (6 bases). V lost 1 base, J lost 4 bases, and 11 bases lay in between. Looked up from germline, CDR1 is MNHNS and CDR2 is SASEGT. The CDR3 loop spans 14 amino acids. CDR3 bases: TGTGCCAGCAGTGAAGGAGGACAGCTTTACGAGCAGTACTTC. Its protein is CASSEGGQLYEQYF.

This clonotype occurred a few times. The V gene is TRBV19, the J gene TRBJ1-5; 9 bases match TRBD1. This CDR3 spans 16 amino acids. Trimming at V came to 4 bases and at J to 1 base, leaving 5 bases not matched to a gene. Germline V gene data show CDR1 as LNHDA and CDR2 as SQIVND (reference sequence). DNA of the CDR3: TGTGCCAGTAGTAACCGGGACAGGGTAAGCAATCAGCCCCAGCATTTT. Its protein product is CASSNRDRVSNQPQHF.

This clonotype was counted many times. This sequence joins TRBV7-2 and TRBJ1-3, with 7 bases aligning to TRBD1. CDR1 is SGHTA, CDR2 FQGNSA, per germline. The CDR3 spans 14 residues. Germline trimming cut 8 bases from V and 10 bases from J; bases unmatched to any gene: 14. In DNA form, the CDR3 reads TGTGCCAGCGAAGGGGGTCAGGGGGATAAAACCATATATTTT. Translating it yields CASEGGQGDKTIYF.

This clonotype was counted ten times or more. The rearrangement links TRBV7-2 to TRBJ1-1; D is ambiguous. The germline CDR1 and CDR2 sequences are SGHTA and FQGNSA. This CDR3 comprises 15 residues. V dropped 6 bases and J dropped 0 bases, with 14 bases sitting between them. The DNA for the CDR3 is TGTGCCAGCAGTCGGTGGGAGTTAATGAACACTGAAGCTTTCTTT. Translation gives CASSRWELMNTEAFF.

V usage is TRBV20-1 and J usage is TRBJ2-7, with D possibly being TRBD2 (6 bases). Per the germline V gene, CDR1 is DFQATT and CDR2 is SNEGSKA (reference sequence). V lost 4 bases to trimming and J lost 6 bases, with 10 bases between them. This CDR3 spans 11 amino acids. The CDR3 sequence: CSATRGSEQYF. CDR3 nucleotide sequence: TGCAGTGCTACCCGGGGGAGCGAGCAGTACTTC.

The CDR3 reads CSVDRGQETQYF. CDR3 in DNA: TGCAGCGTTGATCGGGGTCAAGAGACCCAGTACTTC. This rearrangement joins TRBV29-1 to TRBJ2-5; the D gene is possibly TRBD2 (5 bases). Per germline, CDR1 SQVTM and CDR2 ANQGSEA. Trimming removed 3 bases at V and 2 bases at J, with 7 bases between. CDR3 length: 12 residues.

The CDR3 reads CASSPTSGNTIYF. The CDR3, as DNA: TGTGCCAGCAGCCCGACCTCTGGAAACACCATATATTTT. J is TRBJ1-3 and V is TRBV6-4; D is unclear. This CDR3 contains 13 residues. Germline CDR1 MRHNA, CDR2 SNTAGT. V lost 6 bases, J lost 0 bases, and 6 bases lay in between.

The V and J genes are TRBV29-1 and TRBJ1-2; TRBD1 aligns across 7 bases. The V gene's germline CDR1 is SQVTM and CDR2 ANQGSEA. V was clipped by 5 bases and J by 3 bases; unmatched bases: 9. The CDR3 consists of 14 residues. The CDR3 nucleotides read TGCAGCGTTTACCCCGACAGGGCCCACTATGGCTACACCTTC. Translated: CSVYPDRAHYGYTF.

The genes are TRBV6-5 and TRBJ2-5; TRBD2 matches 7 bases. CDR1 and CDR2 from the germline V gene are MNHEY and SVGAGI. The CDR3 is 14 residues long. V lost 8 bases, J lost 3 bases, and 9 bases stayed unmatched. CDR3 nucleotide sequence: TGTGCCAGCGGCAGGGACTACCAGGAAGAGACCCAGTACTTC. Translated: CASGRDYQEETQYF.

At least ten counts were recorded for this clonotype. The chain uses TRBV10-3 and TRBJ1-2; the D is unclear. This CDR3 is built from 12 residues. V was cut by 10 bases and J by 7 bases, with 16 bases left in between. Germline CDR1 ENHRY, CDR2 SYGVKD. The CDR3 loop is CASTVSGLGYTF. The CDR3 bases are TGTGCCAGCACCGTGTCCGGCCTTGGCTACACCTTC.

This clonotype was counted once. Germline is not matched at one junction end, which may reflect a read error. The chain carries TRBV9 and TRBJ2-7; D gene unclear. Germline V gives CDR1 SGDLS, CDR2 YYNGEE. The CDR3 totals 15 residues. This chain's CDR3 is CACSPLGRPSYEQYF. In DNA form, the CDR3 reads TGTGCCTGCAGCCCCCTCGGCAGGCCGTCCTACGAGCAGTACTTC.

This clonotype was detected only a few times. V usage is TRBV6-6 and J usage is TRBJ2-7, with D unresolved. The CDR3 length is 14 residues. V was shortened by 5 bases and J by 6 bases, with 17 bases between the two germline ends. The germline V gene encodes CDR1 MNHNY and CDR2 SVGAGI (reference sequence). In DNA form, the CDR3 reads TGTGCCAGCAGTACCGACCAGAGTAGGTCCGAGCAGTACTTC. Translated: CASSTDQSRSEQYF.

V is TRBV29-1 and J is TRBJ2-7, with D perhaps matching TRBD2 (6 bases). This CDR3 is built from 11 residues. With 8 bases removed from V and 4 bases from J, the gap between germline ends came to 12 bases. Germline V gene lookup returns CDR1 SQVTM and CDR2 ANQGSEA. CDR3 protein: CSLAGGYEQYF. The CDR3 region has the DNA TGCAGCTTGGCCGGGGGATACGAGCAGTACTTC.

This sequence joins TRBV24-1 and TRBJ2-7, with TRBD1 matching 7 bases. Germline V gene sequence: CDR1 KGHDR, CDR2 SFDVKD. This CDR3 is 13 amino acids long. Trimming cost V 6 bases and J 2 bases; bases outside gene matches: 3. The CDR3 DNA reads as TGTGCCACCAGTCGTCAGGGGGCCTACGAGCAGTACTTC. Translated: CATSRQGAYEQYF.

The chain employs TRBV25-1 and TRBJ2-2; D remains ambiguous. Trimming took off 7 bases at V and 7 bases at J, with 10 bases between the two ends. The CDR3 length is 12 residues. Germline values: CDR1 MGHDK, CDR2 SYGVNS. CDR3 coding DNA: TGTGCCAGCAAGAGTGTTATCGGGGAGCTGTTTTTT. It yields the protein CASKSVIGELFF.

Ten or more counts support this clonotype. At one of its ends the junction is not consistent with the germline gene, which may arise from a read error. V is TRBV7-7 and J is TRBJ2-7; 8 nucleotides match TRBD2. This CDR3 contains 13 residues. Germline V gene data show CDR1 as SSHAT and CDR2 as FNYEAQ (reference sequence). DNA for the CDR3: TGTGCTAGCAGTCAAAACGGGAGGGGCGAGCAGTACTTC. This codes for CASSQNGRGEQYF.